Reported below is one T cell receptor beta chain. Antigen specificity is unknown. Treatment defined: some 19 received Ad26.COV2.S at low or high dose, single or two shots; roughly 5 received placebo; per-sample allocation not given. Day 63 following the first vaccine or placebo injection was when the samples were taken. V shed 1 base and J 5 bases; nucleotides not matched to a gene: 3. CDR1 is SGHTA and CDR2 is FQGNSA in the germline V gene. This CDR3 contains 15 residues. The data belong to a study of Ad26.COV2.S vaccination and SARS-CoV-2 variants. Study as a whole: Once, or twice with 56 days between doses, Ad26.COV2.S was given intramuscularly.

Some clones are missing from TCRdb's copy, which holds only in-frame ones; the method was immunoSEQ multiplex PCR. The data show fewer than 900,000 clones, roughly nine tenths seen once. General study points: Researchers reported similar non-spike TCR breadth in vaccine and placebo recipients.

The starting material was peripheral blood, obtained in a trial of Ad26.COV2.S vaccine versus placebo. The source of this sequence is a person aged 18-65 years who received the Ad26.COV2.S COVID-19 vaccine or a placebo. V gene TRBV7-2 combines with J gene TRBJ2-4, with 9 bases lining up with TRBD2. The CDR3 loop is CASSLDSGSENIQYF. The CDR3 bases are TGTGCCAGCAGCTTAGATAGCGGGAGCGAAAACATTCAGTACTTC.